The source of this T cell receptor (beta chain) is a study of OX40 agonist ivuxolimab in advanced cancers. Study in general: The patients got ivuxolimab, which is an agonistic anti-OX40 (CD134) antibody.

The CDR3 totals 9 residues. Germline V CDR1 and CDR2: SGHTA, FQGTGA. The V end was cut by 5 bases, the J end by 11 bases, with 5 bases between. Generated by immunoSEQ multiplex PCR, the TCRdb table keeps only in-frame clones and is missing some. The sample consists of fewer than 50,000 clones, about 87% of them appearing once. The sample consisted of CD4+ or CD8+ T cells sorted from blood, taken in a trial of the OX40 agonist ivuxolimab. This TCR came from an adult with an advanced solid tumor such as melanoma, head and neck, liver or kidney cancer. The chain carries TRBV7-3 and TRBJ2-3; D gene unclear. The CDR3 DNA is TGTGCCAGCAGCATAGTGCAGTATTTT. Protein sequence: CASSIVQYF.